This note documents a single T cell receptor beta chain sequence. There is no known antigen for this receptor. Compared with germline, one end of the junction differs, possibly owing to a read error. This sample is drawn from a study of cytomegalovirus exposure and HLA in healthy donors (dated by TCRdb to between 2016 and 2019). General notes on the study: In an earlier analysis of roughly 590 of the donors, 276 Gb of sequence data and just under 120 million unique TCR beta sequences from about 190 million T cells were reported. About 310 gigabases of sequencing data and tens of millions of unique TCR sequences were included in an early release covering over 600 HLA-typed donors. The genetic ancestry cluster associated with self-reported Caucasian donors included 65% to 90% of the roughly 390 genotyped donors. The study was designed to test whether signatures of past pathogen exposure could be identified by cataloging public T cell receptors. Using immunosequencing, the study profiled T cell repertoires from 640 or so subjects and related those repertoires to cytomegalovirus serostatus. In addition to the first cohort of roughly 700 subjects, a separate validation cohort of about 120 different subjects was used. High-throughput TCR immunosequencing, statistical association of individual TCRs with disease status, and machine learning were combined to predict cytomegalovirus infection status. In a later analysis, previously published TCR beta repertoires from several hundred donors were re-analyzed and high-resolution HLA genotyping was added so that TCR occurrence patterns could be studied. Rather than using new phenotypic data, the later analysis identified candidate immune exposures from TCR beta sequences and from how often those sequences occurred across donors. An earlier analysis of approximately 630 of the donors applied high-throughput TCR beta sequencing to assess whether each TCR beta V gene segment acted as functional or pseudogenic. Donor age, sex, ethnicity and CMV serostatus were compiled together with the repertoire data. Genome-wide SNP genotypes for about three fifths of the roughly 700 donors were used in a later genetic analysis, which treated that subset as a discovery cohort. All discovery cohort repertoires had been generated using a single sequencing platform. Class I and class II HLA loci were covered by the typing at four-digit resolution. Typing coverage differed by locus: A, B, C, DRB1 and DQB1 were typed in roughly 620-630 donors, DQA1 in 522, DPA1 in approximately 600, and DPB1 in 472. Because of strong linkage in the cohort, five DR-DQ haplotypes were treated as single units for association and clustering. Across under 500 genotyped donors of the cohort, an average of about 240,000 unique TCR beta nucleotide sequences per donor were sequenced, and roughly 20% of those sequences were non-productive.

Libraries were built with the immunoSEQ multiplex PCR assay. A mixture of 60 forward primers for TCR Vbeta segments and 13 reverse primers for TCR Jbeta segments was used in the multiplex PCR. The CDR3 region of rearranged TCR beta genes was amplified from genomic DNA with a multiplex PCR assay. On the Illumina HiSeq System, the amplified TCR beta libraries were sequenced as 87-base-pair reads. The published analysis was carried out like this. A later analysis tallied around 82 million unique TCR beta chains across the 650 to 750 repertoires, and approximately 11 million of those chains were shared by two or more donors. Raw reads were error-corrected and collapsed into unique sequences with a nearest-neighbor algorithm that merged closely related sequences to remove PCR and sequencing errors. Alignment of CDR3 sequences to IMGT reference sequences was used to assign V, D and J gene segments. For a sequence to be retained, a match of at least six nucleotides was required to both a V gene segment and a J gene segment. Rearrangements were called productive when the CDR3 lacked stop codons and stayed in frame with V and J; all others were non-productive. CDR3 was defined by IMGT convention, running from the second conserved V-encoded cysteine to the conserved J-encoded phenylalanine. The earlier analysis of about 590 of the donors excluded sequences that lacked an unambiguous match to a single V gene segment. An earlier analysis of over 450 of the donors classified V segments as functional when productive rearrangements were above 56.7% and as segregating when the standard deviation between donors was above 5%. A statistical classification framework was built to diagnose cytomegalovirus status from the catalog of TCR beta chain sequences. In a later analysis, TCR nucleotide sequences were compared against IMGT/GENE-DB human TR gene sequences so that V and J genes could be assigned. In a later analysis, CDR3 sequences and most-parsimonious VDJ recombination scenarios were assigned using the TCRdist pipeline. In a later analysis, each TCR beta chain was defined by its CDR3 amino acid sequence together with its V-gene family, and reads lacking a unique V-gene family were excluded. As a way to deal with suspected cross-contamination and a sequencing artifact, a later analysis dropped roughly 600 nucleotide sequences that were highly shared and had low generation probability. For each public chain, a later analysis derived a clonal expansion index from normalized ranks of inferred template counts within each repertoire. In a later analysis, generation probabilities were computed using a VDJ recombination model fitted to out-of-frame rearrangements, and the results were checked against IGoR. Hypergeometric tests were used in a later analysis to score TCR-TCR, TCR-HLA and TCR-CMV co-occurrence, with a repertoire-size bias correction applied to the TCR pairs. To estimate false discovery rates, a later analysis permuted the HLA or CMV assignments 20 times. In a later analysis, co-occurring TCRs were grouped using DBSCAN, and TCRdist sequence similarity was added for clustering within HLA-allele-positive subsets. Repertoires with fewer than 30,000 or more than 120,000 public chains, plus five repertoires with anomalous nucleotide sharing, were excluded from co-occurrence clustering. TCRdb mirrors the immuneACCESS table, restricted to in-frame sequences. Some clones are absent from its copies; in checked studies, under half trace to an unresolved V gene, and the reason for the others is unknown. V, J and clone size are those of that table, while D and trimming were read from the DNA. Counted in this sample were about 60,000 clones; around 73% of them appeared once. Jointly, the top ten make up 5.4% of the sample.

The cohort comprised approximately 700 healthy bone marrow donors. All cohort members were sampled while nominally healthy, although unrecorded immune exposures were likely present. The donor was CMV seronegative and was included in the group of several hundred seronegative cohort members. A peripheral blood sample was collected from each donor, and TCR beta sequencing was performed on peripheral blood mononuclear cells. Genomic DNA extraction from the blood cell samples was performed with the Qiagen DNeasy Blood Extraction Kit. Overall results and qualifications from the work: Three of the identified cytomegalovirus-associated TCR beta chains were confirmed in vitro to be specific for cytomegalovirus antigens. The cohort was sequenced for TCR beta chains only, and without alpha or paired-chain data the features that could be detected were limited. Several of the top co-occurrence clusters appeared to be linked to parvovirus B19, influenza, CMV and Epstein-Barr virus, according to a later analysis. Most TCR sequences were seen in very few donors, while some public TCRs were found in many individuals. A later analysis associated about 16,000 TCR beta sequences with specific HLA alleles at a false discovery rate of 0.05. A further reported finding was that TCR beta sequences accurately predicted the HLA-A and HLA-B alleles for most subjects in the first cohort. According to a later genetic analysis, donors in an Asian-associated ancestry cluster had fewer N-insertions in productive TCRs than the approximately 690-donor mean. The study listed 150 to 200 TCR beta chains as associated with cytomegalovirus. A later analysis found that HLA-associated TCR beta chains were more clonally expanded and had lower generation probabilities than equally common non-associated chains. The authors suggested that the approach could potentially be generalized to other disease states and immunological phenotypes. Linkage disequilibrium might explain the correlated functional status among segregating V segments, but an unknown experimental factor could not be excluded. The presence/absence analyses assumed that sequencing depth was roughly uniform across donors, and that assumption may not be true. According to a later analysis, TCR association rates differed among HLA loci, with DRB1 alleles showing the most associated TCRs and HLA-C alleles showing the fewest. Because some donors lacked HLA typing at each locus, the association tests relied only on the typed subset. The classifier was reported to diagnose cytomegalovirus status with high specificity and sensitivity in both the original cohort and the validation cohort. A group of highly shared sequence variants was considered likely to be a technical artifact of the sequencing pipeline. Strong co-occurrence of HLA alleles, especially DR and DQ, made assigning TCR associations to individual alleles difficult. Most CMV-associated TCR beta chains appeared to be HLA-restricted in a later analysis, and the HLA associations seemed to be driven largely by CMV exposure. An association between a missense DCLRE1C variant and V-gene and J-gene trimming of TCR beta chains was found in a later genetic analysis and replicated in an independent cohort. An earlier analysis of approximately 590 of the donors showed that most TCR beta V segments appeared in productive rearrangements either about 90% or about 30% of the time, which broadly matched IMGT annotations. The only immune exposure information available for the cohort was CMV serostatus. Because counts were too low, seventeen rarely observed V segments, including chromosome 9 orphons, were left out of the earlier analysis of 587 of the donors.

Source material: PBMCs. The clonotype comes from a man aged 45-60 years in good health and CMV-seronegative.

The nucleotide sequence reads TGTGTCAGCAGCTTGGCAGGGCCCTACGAGCAGTACTTC. It is translated as CVSSLAGPYEQYF. Recombination joined TRBV5-6 with TRBJ2-7; TRBD1 is perhaps the D gene, given 5 matching bases. According to the germline V gene, CDR1 reads SGHDT and CDR2 reads YYEEEE. Its CDR3 holds 13 amino acids, cysteine through phenylalanine. The read is trimmed to its CDR3 DNA, 39 bases read in frame from base 1.